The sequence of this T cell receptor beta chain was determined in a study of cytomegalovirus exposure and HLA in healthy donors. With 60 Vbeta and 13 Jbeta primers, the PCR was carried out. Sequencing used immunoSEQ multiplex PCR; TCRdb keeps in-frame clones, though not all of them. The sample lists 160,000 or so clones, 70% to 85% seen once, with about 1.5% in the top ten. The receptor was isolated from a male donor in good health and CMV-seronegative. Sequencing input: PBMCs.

CDR3 protein: CASSDGGTFYGYTF. CDR3 coding DNA: TGTGCCAGCAGTGATGGCGGAACCTTCTATGGCTACACCTTC. The J gene is TRBJ1-2, the V gene TRBV6-1; no firm D call. V lost 3 bases and J 4 bases, leaving 12 bases between the germline ends. This CDR3 spans 14 amino acids. In germline, CDR1 is MNHNS, CDR2 SASEGT.